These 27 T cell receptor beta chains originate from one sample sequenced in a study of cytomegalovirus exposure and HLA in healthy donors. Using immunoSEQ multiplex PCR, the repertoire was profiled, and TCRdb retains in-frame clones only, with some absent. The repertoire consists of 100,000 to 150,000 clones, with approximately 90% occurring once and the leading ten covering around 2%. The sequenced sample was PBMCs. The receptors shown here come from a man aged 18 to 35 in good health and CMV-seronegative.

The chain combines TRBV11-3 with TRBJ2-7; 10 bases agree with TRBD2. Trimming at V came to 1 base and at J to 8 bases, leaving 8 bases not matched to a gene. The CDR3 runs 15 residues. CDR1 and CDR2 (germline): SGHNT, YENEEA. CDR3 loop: CASSLALAGGSKQYF. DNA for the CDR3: TGTGCCAGCAGCTTAGCCTTAGCGGGAGGTTCCAAGCAGTACTTC.

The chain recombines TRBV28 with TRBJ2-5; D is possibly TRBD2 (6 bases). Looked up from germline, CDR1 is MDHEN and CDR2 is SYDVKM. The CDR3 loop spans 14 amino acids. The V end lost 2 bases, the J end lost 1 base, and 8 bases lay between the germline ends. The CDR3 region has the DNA TGTGCCAGCAGTTTACGGGAGATCCAAGAGACCCAGTACTTC. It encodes CASSLREIQETQYF.

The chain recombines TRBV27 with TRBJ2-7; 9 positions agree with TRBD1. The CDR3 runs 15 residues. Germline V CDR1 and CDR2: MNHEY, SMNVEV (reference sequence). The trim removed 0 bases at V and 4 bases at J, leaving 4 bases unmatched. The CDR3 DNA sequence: TGTGCCAGCAGTTTATCCGGGACAGGGTTGTACGAGCAGTACTTC. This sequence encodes CASSLSGTGLYEQYF.

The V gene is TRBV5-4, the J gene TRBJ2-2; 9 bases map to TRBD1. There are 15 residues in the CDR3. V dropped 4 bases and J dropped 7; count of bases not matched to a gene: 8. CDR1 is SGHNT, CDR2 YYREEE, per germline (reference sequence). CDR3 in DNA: TGTGCCAGCAGCCAGGGACAGGGTCTCGGCGGGGAGCTGTTTTTT. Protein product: CASSQGQGLGGELFF. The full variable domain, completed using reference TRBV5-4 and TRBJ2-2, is ETGVTQSPTHLIKTRGQQVTLRCSSQSGHNTVSWYQQALGQGPQFIFQYYREEENGRGNFPPRFSGLQFPNYSSELNVNALELDDSALYLCASSQGQGLGGELFFGEGSRLTVL.

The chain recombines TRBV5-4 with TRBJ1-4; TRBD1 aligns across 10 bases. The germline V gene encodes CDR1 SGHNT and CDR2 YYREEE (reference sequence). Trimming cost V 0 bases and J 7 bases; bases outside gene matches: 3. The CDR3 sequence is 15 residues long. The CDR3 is CASSLVGTGVEKLFF. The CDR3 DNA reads TGTGCCAGCAGCTTGGTTGGGACAGGGGTTGAAAAACTGTTTTTT. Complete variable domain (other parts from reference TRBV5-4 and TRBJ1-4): ETGVTQSPTHLIKTRGQQVTLRCSSQSGHNTVSWYQQALGQGPQFIFQYYREEENGRGNFPPRFSGLQFPNYSSELNVNALELDDSALYLCASSLVGTGVEKLFFGSGTQLSVL.

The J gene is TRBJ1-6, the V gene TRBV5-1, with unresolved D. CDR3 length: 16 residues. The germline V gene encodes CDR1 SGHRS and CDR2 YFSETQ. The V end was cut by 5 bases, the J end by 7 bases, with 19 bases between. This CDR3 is CASRSDEGRRNSPLHF. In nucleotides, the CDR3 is TGCGCCAGCAGGTCCGACGAGGGCAGGAGGAATTCACCCCTCCACTTT.

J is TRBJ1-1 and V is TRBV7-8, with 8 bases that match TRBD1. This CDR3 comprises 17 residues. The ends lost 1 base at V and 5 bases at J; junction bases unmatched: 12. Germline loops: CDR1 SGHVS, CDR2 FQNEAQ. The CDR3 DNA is TGTGCCAGCAGCTTAGTTGTGGGCCAGGGGGCATGGACTGAAGCTTTCTTT. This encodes CASSLVVGQGAWTEAFF.

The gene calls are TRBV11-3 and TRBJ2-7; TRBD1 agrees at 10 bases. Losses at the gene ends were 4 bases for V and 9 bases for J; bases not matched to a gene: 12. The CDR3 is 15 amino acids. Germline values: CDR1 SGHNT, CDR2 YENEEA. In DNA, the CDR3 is TGTGCCAGCAGCTCCGCCGGGACAGGGGCCGACCTGCAGTACTTC. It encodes CASSSAGTGADLQYF.

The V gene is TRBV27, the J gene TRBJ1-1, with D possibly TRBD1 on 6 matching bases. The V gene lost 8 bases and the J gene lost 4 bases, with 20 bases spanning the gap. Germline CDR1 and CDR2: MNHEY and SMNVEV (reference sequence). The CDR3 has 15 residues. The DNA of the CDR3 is TGTGCCAGCCGTAGGGGGGGTTCTTTAGTCACTGAAGCTTTCTTT. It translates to CASRRGGSLVTEAFF.

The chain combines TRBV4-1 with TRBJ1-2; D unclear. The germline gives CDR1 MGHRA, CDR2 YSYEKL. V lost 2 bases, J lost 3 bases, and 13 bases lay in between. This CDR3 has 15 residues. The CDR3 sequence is CASSQPTQSYYGYTF. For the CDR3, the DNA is TGCGCCAGCAGCCAACCCACACAGAGTTACTATGGCTACACCTTC.

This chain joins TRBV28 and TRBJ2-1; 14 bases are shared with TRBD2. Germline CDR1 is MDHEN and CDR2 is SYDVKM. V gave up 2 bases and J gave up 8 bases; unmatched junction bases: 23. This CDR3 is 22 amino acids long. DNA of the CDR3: TGTGCCAGCAGTTTACCCCTTCAGACTAGCGGGAGGGGTATAAGGCCCAGCCATGAGCAGTTCTTC. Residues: CASSLPLQTSGRGIRPSHEQFF.

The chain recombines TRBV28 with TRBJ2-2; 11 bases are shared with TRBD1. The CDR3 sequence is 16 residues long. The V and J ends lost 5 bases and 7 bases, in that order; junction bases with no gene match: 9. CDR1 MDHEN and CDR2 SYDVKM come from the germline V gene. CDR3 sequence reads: CASSDPGQGALGELFF. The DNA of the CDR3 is TGTGCCAGCAGTGATCCCGGACAGGGGGCTCTCGGGGAGCTGTTTTTT. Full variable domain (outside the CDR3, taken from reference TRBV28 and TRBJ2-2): DVKVTQSSRYLVKRTGEKVFLECVQDMDHENMFWYRQDPGLGLRLIYFSYDVKMKEKGDIPEGYSVSREKKERFSLILESASTNQTSMYLCASSDPGQGALGELFFGEGSRLTVL.

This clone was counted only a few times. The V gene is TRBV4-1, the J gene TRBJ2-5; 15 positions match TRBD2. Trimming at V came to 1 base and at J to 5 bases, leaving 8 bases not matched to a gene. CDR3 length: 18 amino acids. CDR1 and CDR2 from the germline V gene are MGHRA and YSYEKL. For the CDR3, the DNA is TGCGCCAGCAGCCAAGGGGGACTAGCGGGAGGCCGATGGGAGACCCAGTACTTC. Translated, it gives CASSQGGLAGGRWETQYF.

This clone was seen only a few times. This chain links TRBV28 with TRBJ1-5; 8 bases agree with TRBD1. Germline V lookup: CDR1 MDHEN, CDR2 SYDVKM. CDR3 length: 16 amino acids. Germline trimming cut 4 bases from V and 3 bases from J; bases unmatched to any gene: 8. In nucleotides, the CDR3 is TGTGCCAGCAGTTCCGCCCGGACAGGGTACAATCAGCCCCAGCATTTT. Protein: CASSSARTGYNQPQHF. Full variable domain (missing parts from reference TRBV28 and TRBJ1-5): DVKVTQSSRYLVKRTGEKVFLECVQDMDHENMFWYRQDPGLGLRLIYFSYDVKMKEKGDIPEGYSVSREKKERFSLILESASTNQTSMYLCASSSARTGYNQPQHFGDGTRLSIL.

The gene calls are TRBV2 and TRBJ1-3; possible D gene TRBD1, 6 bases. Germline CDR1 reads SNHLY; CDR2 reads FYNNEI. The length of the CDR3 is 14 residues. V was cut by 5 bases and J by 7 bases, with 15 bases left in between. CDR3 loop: CASSTTGSRNTIYF. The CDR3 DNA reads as TGTGCCAGCAGTACCACAGGGTCCCGTAACACCATATATTTT.

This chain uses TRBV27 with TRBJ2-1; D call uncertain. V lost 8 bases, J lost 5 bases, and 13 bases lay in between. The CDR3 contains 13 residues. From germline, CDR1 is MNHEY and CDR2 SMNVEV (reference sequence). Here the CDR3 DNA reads TGTGCCAGCCGGAGAACCCATAACAATGAGCAGTTCTTC. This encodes CASRRTHNNEQFF.

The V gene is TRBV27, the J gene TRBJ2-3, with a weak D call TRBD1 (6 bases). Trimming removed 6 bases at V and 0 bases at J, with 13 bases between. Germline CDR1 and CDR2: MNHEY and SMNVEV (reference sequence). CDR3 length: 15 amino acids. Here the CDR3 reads CASRLRGGSTDTQYF. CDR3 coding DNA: TGTGCCAGCAGGCTCCGAGGGGGTAGCACAGATACGCAGTATTTT.

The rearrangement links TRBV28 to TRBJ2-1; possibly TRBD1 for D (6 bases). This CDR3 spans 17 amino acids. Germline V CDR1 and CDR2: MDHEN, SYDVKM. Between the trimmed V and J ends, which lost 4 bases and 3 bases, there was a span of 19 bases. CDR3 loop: CASSSPQGFRGYNEQFF. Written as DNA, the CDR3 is TGTGCCAGCAGTTCGCCGCAGGGGTTCCGCGGCTACAATGAGCAGTTCTTC.

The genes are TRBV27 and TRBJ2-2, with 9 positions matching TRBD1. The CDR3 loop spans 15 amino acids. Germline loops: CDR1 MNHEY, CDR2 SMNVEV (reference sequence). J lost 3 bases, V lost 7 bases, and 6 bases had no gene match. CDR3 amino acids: CASKDGQGHTGELFF. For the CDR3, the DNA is TGTGCCAGCAAGGACGGACAGGGGCACACCGGGGAGCTGTTTTTT.

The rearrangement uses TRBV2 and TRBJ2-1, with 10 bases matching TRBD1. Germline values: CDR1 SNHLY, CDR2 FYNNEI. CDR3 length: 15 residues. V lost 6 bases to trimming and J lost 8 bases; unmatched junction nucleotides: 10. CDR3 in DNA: TGTGCCAGCAGCGACAGGGGGCCAGGTGAGGATGAGCAGTTCTTC. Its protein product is CASSDRGPGEDEQFF.

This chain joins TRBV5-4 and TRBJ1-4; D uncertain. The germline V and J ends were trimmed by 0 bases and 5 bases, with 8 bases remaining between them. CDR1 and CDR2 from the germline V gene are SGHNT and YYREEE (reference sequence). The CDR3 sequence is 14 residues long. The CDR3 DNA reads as TGTGCCAGCAGCTTGGAACCGGGAAATGAAAAACTGTTTTTT. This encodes CASSLEPGNEKLFF.

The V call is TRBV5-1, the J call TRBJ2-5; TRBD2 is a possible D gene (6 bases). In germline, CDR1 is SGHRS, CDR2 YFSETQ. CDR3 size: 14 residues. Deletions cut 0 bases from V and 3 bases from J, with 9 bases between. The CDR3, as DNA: TGCGCCAGCAGCTTGGGACTAGATAAAGAGACCCAGTACTTC. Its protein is CASSLGLDKETQYF.

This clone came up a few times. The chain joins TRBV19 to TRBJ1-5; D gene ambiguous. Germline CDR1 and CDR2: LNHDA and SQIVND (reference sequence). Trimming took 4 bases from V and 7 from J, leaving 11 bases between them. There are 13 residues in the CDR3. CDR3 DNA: TGTGCCAGTAGTACCGGGTCGCGGCAGCCCCAGCATTTT. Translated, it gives CASSTGSRQPQHF.

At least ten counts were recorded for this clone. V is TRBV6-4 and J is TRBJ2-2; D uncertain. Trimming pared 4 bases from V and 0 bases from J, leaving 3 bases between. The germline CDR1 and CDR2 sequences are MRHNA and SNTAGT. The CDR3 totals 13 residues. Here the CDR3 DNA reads TGTGCCAGCAGTGCAGCGAACACCGGGGAGCTGTTTTTT. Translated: CASSAANTGELFF.

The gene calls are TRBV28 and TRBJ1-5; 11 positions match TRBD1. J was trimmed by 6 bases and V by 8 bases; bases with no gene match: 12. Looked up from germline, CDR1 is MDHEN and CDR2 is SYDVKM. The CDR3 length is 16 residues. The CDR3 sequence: CASRKRGTGGSQPQHF. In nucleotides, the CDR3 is TGTGCCAGCCGCAAACGAGGGACAGGGGGAAGTCAGCCCCAGCATTTT. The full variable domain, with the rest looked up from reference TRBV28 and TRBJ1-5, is DVKVTQSSRYLVKRTGEKVFLECVQDMDHENMFWYRQDPGLGLRLIYFSYDVKMKEKGDIPEGYSVSREKKERFSLILESASTNQTSMYLCASRKRGTGGSQPQHFGDGTRLSIL.

CDR3 DNA: TGTGCCAGCAGCAAATATCGGTCTAGGCTAGCCAAAAACATTCAGTACTTC. It is translated as CASSKYRSRLAKNIQYF. The chain combines TRBV21-1 with TRBJ2-4; TRBD2, the table's D call, was not compared with the DNA. TRBV21-1 is noted as a pseudogene. The CDR3 runs to 17 residues.

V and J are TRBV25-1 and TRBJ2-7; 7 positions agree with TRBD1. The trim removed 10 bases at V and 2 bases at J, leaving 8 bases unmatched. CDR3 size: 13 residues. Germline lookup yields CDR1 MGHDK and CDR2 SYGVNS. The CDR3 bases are TGTGCCACCAACAACAGGGGAACCTACGAGCAGTACTTC. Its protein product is CATNNRGTYEQYF.